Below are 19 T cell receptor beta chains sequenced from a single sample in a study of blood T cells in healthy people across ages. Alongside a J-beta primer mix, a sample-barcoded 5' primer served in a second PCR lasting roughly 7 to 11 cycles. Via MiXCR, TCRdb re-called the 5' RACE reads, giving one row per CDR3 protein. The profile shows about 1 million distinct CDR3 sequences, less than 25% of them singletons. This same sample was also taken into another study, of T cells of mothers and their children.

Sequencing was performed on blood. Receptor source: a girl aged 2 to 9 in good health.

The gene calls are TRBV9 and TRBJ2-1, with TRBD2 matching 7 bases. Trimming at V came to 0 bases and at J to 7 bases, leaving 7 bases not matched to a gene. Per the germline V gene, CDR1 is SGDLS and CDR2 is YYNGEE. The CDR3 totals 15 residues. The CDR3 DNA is TGTGCCAGCAGCGTAGATGGCGGGAGAGCGAATGAGCAGTTCTTC. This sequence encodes CASSVDGGRANEQFF.

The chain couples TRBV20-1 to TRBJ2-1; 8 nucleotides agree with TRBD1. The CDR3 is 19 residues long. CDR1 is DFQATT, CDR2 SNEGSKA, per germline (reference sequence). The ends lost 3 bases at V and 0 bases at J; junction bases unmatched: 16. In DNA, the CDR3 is TGCAGTGCTAGTGGGTGGCAGGGGGCAACCCATTTCTCCTACAATGAGCAGTTCTTC. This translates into CSASGWQGATHFSYNEQFF.

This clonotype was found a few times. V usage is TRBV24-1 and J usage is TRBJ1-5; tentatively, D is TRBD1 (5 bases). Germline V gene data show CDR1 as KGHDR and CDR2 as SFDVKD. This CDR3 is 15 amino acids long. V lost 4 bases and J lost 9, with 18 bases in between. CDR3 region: CATSEPGEGAWPQHF. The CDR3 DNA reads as TGTGCCACCAGTGAACCCGGGGAAGGGGCCTGGCCCCAGCATTTT.

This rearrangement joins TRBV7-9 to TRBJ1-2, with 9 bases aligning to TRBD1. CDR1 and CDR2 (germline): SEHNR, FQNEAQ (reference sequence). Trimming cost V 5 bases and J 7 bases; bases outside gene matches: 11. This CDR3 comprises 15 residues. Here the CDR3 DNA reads TGTGCCAGCAGCCCTATCCTACAGGGGGCGCCTGGCTACACCTTC. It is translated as CASSPILQGAPGYTF. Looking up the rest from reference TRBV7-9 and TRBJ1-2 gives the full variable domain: DTGVSQNPRHKITKRGQNVTFRCDPISEHNRLYWYRQTLGQGPEFLTYFQNEAQLEKSRLLSDRFSAERPKGSFSTLEIQRTEQGDSAMYLCASSPILQGAPGYTFGSGTRLTVV.

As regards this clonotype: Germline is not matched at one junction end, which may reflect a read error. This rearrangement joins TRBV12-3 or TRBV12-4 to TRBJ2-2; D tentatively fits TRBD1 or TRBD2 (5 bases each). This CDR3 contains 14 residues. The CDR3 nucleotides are TGTGCCAGCAGCACGGCAGGGTACACCGGGGAGCTGCTTTTT. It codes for CASSTAGYTGELLF.

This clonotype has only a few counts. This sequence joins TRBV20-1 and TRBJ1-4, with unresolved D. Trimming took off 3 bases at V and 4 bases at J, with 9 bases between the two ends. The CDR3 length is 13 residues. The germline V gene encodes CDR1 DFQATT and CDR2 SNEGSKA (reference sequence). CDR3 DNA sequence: TGCAGTGCTAGGTCGAATCTTAATGAAAAACTGTTTTTT. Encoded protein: CSARSNLNEKLFF.

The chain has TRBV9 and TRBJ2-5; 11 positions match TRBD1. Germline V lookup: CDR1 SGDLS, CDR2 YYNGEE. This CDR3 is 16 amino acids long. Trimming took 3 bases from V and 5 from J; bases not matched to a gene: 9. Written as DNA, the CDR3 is TGTGCCAGCAGCGCGGGGACAGGGGGAGTTTGGGAGACCCAGTACTTC. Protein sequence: CASSAGTGGVWETQYF.

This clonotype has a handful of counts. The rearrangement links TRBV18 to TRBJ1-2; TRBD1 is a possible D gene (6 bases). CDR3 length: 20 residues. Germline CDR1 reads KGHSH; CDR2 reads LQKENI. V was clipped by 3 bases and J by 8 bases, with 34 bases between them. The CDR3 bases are TGTGCCAGCTCACCGAGGGGGGGTGGAGGACAGCACCCTCTCGTTGACGGCTACACCTTC. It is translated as CASSPRGGGGQHPLVDGYTF.

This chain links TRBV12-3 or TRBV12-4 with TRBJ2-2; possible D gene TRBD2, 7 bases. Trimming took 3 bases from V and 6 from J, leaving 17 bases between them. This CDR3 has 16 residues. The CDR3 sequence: CASSFGGGAFPGELFF. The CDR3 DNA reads TGTGCCAGCAGTTTCGGAGGGGGGGCCTTTCCCGGGGAGCTGTTTTTT.

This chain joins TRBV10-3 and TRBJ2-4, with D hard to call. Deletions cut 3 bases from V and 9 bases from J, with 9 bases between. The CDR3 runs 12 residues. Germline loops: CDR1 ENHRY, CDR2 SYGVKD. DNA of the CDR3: TGTGCCATCAGTGACCAAATAGGCATTCAGTACTTC. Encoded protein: CAISDQIGIQYF.

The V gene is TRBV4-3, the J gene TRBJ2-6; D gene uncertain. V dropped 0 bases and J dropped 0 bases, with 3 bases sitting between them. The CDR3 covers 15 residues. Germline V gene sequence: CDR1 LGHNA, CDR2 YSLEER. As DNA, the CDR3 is TGCGCCAGCAGCCAAGAAGTCTCTGGGGCCAACGTCCTGACTTTC. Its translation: CASSQEVSGANVLTF.

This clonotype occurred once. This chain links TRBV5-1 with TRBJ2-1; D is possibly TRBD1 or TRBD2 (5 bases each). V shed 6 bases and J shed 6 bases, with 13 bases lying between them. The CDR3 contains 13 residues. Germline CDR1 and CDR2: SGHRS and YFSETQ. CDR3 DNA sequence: TGCGCCAGCAACCTCGGGACCCTCAATGAGCAGTTCTTC. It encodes CASNLGTLNEQFF.

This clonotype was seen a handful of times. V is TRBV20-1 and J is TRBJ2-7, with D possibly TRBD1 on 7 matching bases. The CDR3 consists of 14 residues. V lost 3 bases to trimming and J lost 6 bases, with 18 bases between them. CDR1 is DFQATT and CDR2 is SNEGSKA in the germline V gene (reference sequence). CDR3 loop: CSASSMEGAVEQYF. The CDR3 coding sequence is TGCAGTGCTAGTAGTATGGAGGGGGCGGTCGAGCAGTACTTC.

The CDR3 region is CAISAEEGVTEAFF. CDR3 sequence (DNA): TGTGCCATCAGTGCCGAGGAGGGGGTCACTGAAGCTTTCTTT. The chain uses TRBV10-3 and TRBJ1-1; TRBD1 might be the D (6 bases). V lost 4 bases and J 4 bases, leaving 13 bases between the germline ends. In germline, CDR1 is ENHRY, CDR2 SYGVKD. This CDR3 spans 14 amino acids.

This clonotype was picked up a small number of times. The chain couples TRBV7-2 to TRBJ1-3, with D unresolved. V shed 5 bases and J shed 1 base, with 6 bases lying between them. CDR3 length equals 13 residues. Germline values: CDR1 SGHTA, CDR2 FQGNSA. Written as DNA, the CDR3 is TGTGCCAGCAGCGGACGGTCTGGAAACACCATATATTTT. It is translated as CASSGRSGNTIYF.

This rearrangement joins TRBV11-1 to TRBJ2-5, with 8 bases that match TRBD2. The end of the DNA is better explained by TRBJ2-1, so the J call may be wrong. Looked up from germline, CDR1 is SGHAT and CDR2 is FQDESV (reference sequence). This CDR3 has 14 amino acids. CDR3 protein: CASSFPGGRNEQFF. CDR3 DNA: TGTGCCAGCAGCTTCCCAGGCGGGAGGAATGAGCAGTTCTTC.

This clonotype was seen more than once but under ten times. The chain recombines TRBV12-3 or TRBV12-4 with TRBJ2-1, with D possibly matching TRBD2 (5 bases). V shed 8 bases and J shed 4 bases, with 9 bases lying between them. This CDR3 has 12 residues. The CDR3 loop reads CASFSGYNEQFF. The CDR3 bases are TGTGCCAGCTTTTCGGGGTACAATGAGCAGTTCTTC.

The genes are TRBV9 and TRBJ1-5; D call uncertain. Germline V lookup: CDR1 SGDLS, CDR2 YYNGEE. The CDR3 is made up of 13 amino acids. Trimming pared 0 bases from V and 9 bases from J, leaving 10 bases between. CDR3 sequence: CASSVEVKGPQHF. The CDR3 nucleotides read TGTGCCAGCAGCGTAGAGGTTAAAGGGCCCCAGCATTTT.

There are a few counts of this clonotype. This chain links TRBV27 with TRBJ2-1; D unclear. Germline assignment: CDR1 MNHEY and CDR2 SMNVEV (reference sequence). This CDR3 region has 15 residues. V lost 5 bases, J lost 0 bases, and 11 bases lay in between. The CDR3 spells CASSEDISSYNEQFF. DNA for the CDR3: TGTGCCAGCAGTGAGGATATTAGCTCCTACAATGAGCAGTTCTTC.